What follows are 24 T cell receptor beta chains derived from one specimen sequenced in a study of T cells in Graves' hyperthyroidism and ophthalmopathy. Amplified regions were TCR beta CDR3 sequences from RNA transcripts. During a first-round RT-PCR of the TCR CDR3, the HTBI primer set was used. TCRdb itself ran the multiplex PCR reads through MiXCR, one entry per CDR3 protein. The data contain 400,000 to 600,000 distinct CDR3 sequences, 15% to 20% of them singletons. Sequences were obtained from blood. These receptors originate from a woman in her twenties or thirties with Graves' ophthalmopathy.

This clonotype came up many times. CDR3 loop: CSVEDWETQYF. CDR3 DNA: TGCAGCGTTGAAGATTGGGAGACCCAGTACTTC. This chain connects TRBV29-1 to TRBJ2-5; D is ambiguous. Germline V gene data show CDR1 as SQVTM and CDR2 as ANQGSEA. CDR3 length equals 11 residues. Between the trimmed V and J ends, which lost 0 bases and 5 bases, there was a span of 4 bases. The variable domain in full, completed from reference TRBV29-1 and TRBJ2-5, reads SAVISQKPSRDICQRGTSLTIQCQVDSQVTMMFWYRQQPGQSLTLIATANQGSEATYESGFVIDKFPISRPNLTFSTLTVSNMSPEDSSIYLCSVEDWETQYFGPGTRLLVL.

This clonotype was detected many times. The chain recombines TRBV7-9 with TRBJ2-1, with D tentatively TRBD1 or TRBD2 (6 bases each). The CDR3 is 14 amino acids. V dropped 4 bases and J dropped 3 bases, with 10 bases sitting between them. CDR1 is SEHNR and CDR2 is FQNEAQ in the germline V gene (reference sequence). The DNA for the CDR3 is TGTGCCAGCAGCTCGGGGGCGGGCTACAATGAGCAGTTCTTC. Amino acids: CASSSGAGYNEQFF.

This clonotype was recorded a few times. The V call is TRBV24-1, the J call TRBJ2-1; 11 bases align to TRBD2. The germline CDR1 and CDR2 sequences are KGHDR and SFDVKD. With 9 bases clipped from V and 13 bases from J, the junction kept 25 bases outside the gene matches. The CDR3 runs to 18 residues. The CDR3 reads CATSPGAPFGLAGGQQFF. In DNA, the CDR3 is TGTGCCACCTCCCCCGGGGCCCCCTTTGGGCTAGCGGGAGGCCAACAGTTCTTC.

A word on this clonotype: A much larger clone differs by one base, so this may be a read error. The rearrangement uses TRBV20-1 and TRBJ1-1, with TRBD1 matching 8 bases. CDR1 and CDR2 from the germline V gene are DFQATT and SNEGSKA (reference sequence). The V gene end was trimmed by 7 bases and the J gene end by 0 bases; junction bases not matched to a gene: 4. This CDR3 region has 13 residues. CDR3 bases: TGCAGTGTGGTACAGGGGGTGAACACTGAAGCTTTCTTT. Translated: CSVVQGVNTEAFF.

This clonotype was recorded at least ten times. The chain joins TRBV28 to TRBJ2-5, with 9 positions matching TRBD1. The V gene end was trimmed by 5 bases and the J gene end by 0 bases; junction bases not matched to a gene: 4. The CDR3 covers 15 residues. CDR1 is MDHEN, CDR2 SYDVKM, per germline. CDR3 region: CASSTTGGYQETQYF. Written as DNA, the CDR3 is TGTGCCAGCAGTACGACAGGGGGGTACCAAGAGACCCAGTACTTC.

This clonotype was counted ten times or more. The J gene is TRBJ2-7, the V gene TRBV6-1; TRBD2 is a possible D gene (7 bases). The CDR3 spans 12 residues. The V and J ends lost 4 bases and 8 bases respectively, with 12 bases between them. CDR1 and CDR2 (germline): MNHNS, SASEGT. CDR3 in DNA: TGTGCCAGCAGTGGGGGGGGCGGCAAGCAGTACTTC. It encodes CASSGGGGKQYF.

This clonotype was seen ten or more times. The chain carries TRBV11-1 and TRBJ2-1; TRBD2 might be the D (6 bases). V was shortened by 1 base and J by 0 bases, with 7 bases between the two germline ends. The CDR3 has 15 amino acids. Germline CDR1 reads SGHAT; CDR2 reads FQDESV (reference sequence). The CDR3 nucleotides are TGTGCCAGCAGCTTAGAGCGGGTCTCCTACAATGAGCAGTTCTTC. As protein: CASSLERVSYNEQFF.

There are a few counts of this clonotype. The chain couples TRBV12-3 or TRBV12-4 to TRBJ1-3; D not certain. With 3 bases removed from V and 1 base from J, the gap between germline ends came to 10 bases. The CDR3 sequence is 15 residues long. The CDR3 bases are TGTGCCAGCAGTTTGCTCGTGGGTTCTGGAAACACCATATATTTT. It encodes CASSLLVGSGNTIYF.

This clonotype came up a few times. The chain employs TRBV20-1 and TRBJ2-2; D remains ambiguous. V dropped 5 bases and J dropped 1 base, with 14 bases sitting between them. The germline V gene has CDR1 DFQATT and CDR2 SNEGSKA (reference sequence). The CDR3 covers 15 residues. CDR3 sequence (DNA): TGCAGTGCTGAACCCAGCGAACAGAACACCGGGGAGCTGTTTTTT. It specifies CSAEPSEQNTGELFF.

The CDR3 spells CASSLRTGVTDTQYF. CDR3 nucleotide sequence: TGTGCCAGCAGTTTACGGACGGGGGTCACAGATACGCAGTATTTT. The V call is TRBV12-3 or TRBV12-4, the J call TRBJ2-3; D may be TRBD2 (6 bases). The CDR3 is made up of 15 amino acids. Trimming pared 2 bases from V and 2 bases from J, leaving 11 bases between.

The gene calls are TRBV12-3 or TRBV12-4 and TRBJ2-7; 8 nucleotides agree with TRBD2. CDR3 length equals 16 residues. V dropped 3 bases and J dropped 8; count of bases not matched to a gene: 15. The DNA of the CDR3 is TGTGCCAGCAGTTTCCTATATAGCGGGGACCTTCCAAAGCAGTACTTC. This codes for CASSFLYSGDLPKQYF.

For the CDR3, the DNA is TGTGCCAGCAGCTTAGAGGCGAGTGAGCAGTTCTTC. Amino acids: CASSLEASEQFF. This rearrangement joins TRBV7-9 to TRBJ2-1; D unclear. This CDR3 is built from 12 residues. V shed 1 base and J shed 9 bases, with 7 bases lying between them. CDR1 and CDR2 (germline): SEHNR, FQNEAQ (reference sequence).

This clonotype was observed many times. The chain couples TRBV2 to TRBJ1-1; 12 bases are shared with TRBD1. The J segment lost 0 bases and the V segment lost 6 bases, leaving 17 bases of the junction unmatched. CDR3 size: 20 residues. CDR1 and CDR2 from the germline V gene are SNHLY and FYNNEI. This CDR3 reads CASRVGQGAIFALLNTEAFF. Here the CDR3 DNA reads TGTGCCAGCAGAGTGGGACAGGGGGCGATTTTTGCGCTTTTGAACACTGAAGCTTTCTTT.

This clonotype has ten or more counts. The CDR3 reads CSARVPLGGDNQPQHF. CDR3 sequence (DNA): TGCAGTGCTAGAGTCCCCCTAGGGGGTGACAATCAGCCCCAGCATTTT. V and J are TRBV20-1 and TRBJ1-5; possible D gene TRBD1, 6 bases. V lost 1 base and J lost 3, with 16 bases in between. The germline CDR1 and CDR2 sequences are DFQATT and SNEGSKA (reference sequence). This CDR3 has 16 residues.

Worth noting for this clonotype: One end of the junction varies from germline; a read error may be responsible. V is TRBV7-9 and J is TRBJ2-3, with 7 bases identical to TRBD2. The germline gives CDR1 SEHNR, CDR2 FQNEAQ (reference sequence). This CDR3 is 15 amino acids long. DNA of the CDR3: TGTGTCAGCAGGCAAGGAGCGGGGCACACAGATACGCAGTATTTT. This encodes CVSRQGAGHTDTQYF.

This clonotype appeared many times. The chain couples TRBV6-5 to TRBJ1-2, with 7 bases lining up with TRBD1. Germline CDR1 MNHEY, CDR2 SVGAGI. The V and J ends lost 0 bases and 8 bases, in that order; junction bases with no gene match: 9. The CDR3 is 15 amino acids. CDR3 in amino acids: CASSYSGGGAEGYTF. The CDR3 DNA reads as TGTGCCAGCAGTTACTCTGGAGGGGGCGCTGAGGGCTACACCTTC.

The sample holds many counts of this clonotype. The V gene is TRBV12-3 or TRBV12-4, the J gene TRBJ1-1; D gene ambiguous. The CDR3 is made up of 10 amino acids. Trimming took 9 bases from V and 5 from J, leaving 7 bases between them. The CDR3 here is CASRRTEAFF. CDR3 nucleotides: TGTGCCAGTAGGAGGACTGAAGCTTTCTTT.

At least ten counts were recorded for this clonotype. The chain combines TRBV24-1 with TRBJ2-1; TRBD2 agrees at 10 bases. J was trimmed by 7 bases and V by 4 bases; bases with no gene match: 6. CDR1 and CDR2 (germline): KGHDR, SFDVKD. The CDR3 loop spans 15 amino acids. The DNA of the CDR3 is TGTGCCACCAGTGACCTTAGCGGGAGGTCAAATGAGCAGTTCTTC. It codes for CATSDLSGRSNEQFF.

This clonotype was counted only a few times. The chain couples TRBV28 to TRBJ2-7; 13 bases are shared with TRBD2. The CDR3 is 14 residues long. Germline V gives CDR1 MDHEN, CDR2 SYDVKM. With V trimmed by 10 bases and J by 9 bases, 12 bases remained unmatched. The CDR3 loop is CATLGLAGVNRQYF. The CDR3 nucleotides are TGTGCCACCCTAGGACTAGCGGGAGTAAATCGGCAGTACTTC.

The chain uses TRBV19 and TRBJ2-3; D perhaps matches TRBD1 (5 bases). The CDR3 is made up of 15 amino acids. Per germline, CDR1 LNHDA and CDR2 SQIVND (reference sequence). Trimming shortened V by 6 bases and J by 5 bases, and 18 bases separated the two germline ends. CDR3 in DNA: TGTGCCAGTAGACGTGCCCAGGGCAGGCAAGATACGCAGTATTTT. Translating gives CASRRAQGRQDTQYF.

For this clonotype: A much larger clone sits a single nucleotide away, making a read error possible. The rearrangement joins TRBV28 to TRBJ2-1; D might be TRBD1 or TRBD2, each matching 5 bases. The V gene's germline CDR1 is MDHEN and CDR2 SYDVKM. This CDR3 has 13 residues. The CDR3 nucleotides read TGTGCCAGCAGTTGGGACCAATACAATGAGCAGCTCTTC. This sequence encodes CASSWDQYNEQLF. The full variable domain, its missing parts supplied by reference TRBV28 and TRBJ2-1, is DVKVTQSSRYLVKRTGEKVFLECVQDMDHENMFWYRQDPGLGLRLIYFSYDVKMKEKGDIPEGYSVSREKKERFSLILESASTNQTSMYLCASSWDQYNEQLFGPGTRLTVL.

This clonotype has a count of ten or more. This rearrangement joins TRBV24-1 to TRBJ2-7; TRBD2 agrees at 12 bases. Germline lookup yields CDR1 KGHDR and CDR2 SFDVKD. CDR3 length: 22 residues. Trimming took 5 bases from V and 3 from J; bases not matched to a gene: 25. The DNA of the CDR3 is TGTGCCACCAGTGTGGAAAGGACTAGCGGGAACCAGGCGAGGGTGTGGGACTACGAGCAGTACTTC. Residues: CATSVERTSGNQARVWDYEQYF.

Ten or more counts support this clonotype. The chain combines TRBV6-1 with TRBJ2-3; the match to TRBD2 covers 12 bases. This CDR3 has 15 residues. Germline assignment: CDR1 MNHNS and CDR2 SASEGT. V trimming: 5 bases; J trimming: 4 bases; junction bases outside the gene matches: 4. CDR3 nucleotides: TGTGCCAGCAGTATCACTAGCGGGAGGTCAGATACGCAGTATTTT. As protein: CASSITSGRSDTQYF.

This clonotype was observed at least ten times. The chain is built from TRBV18 and TRBJ2-5; D gene unclear. CDR1 is KGHSH and CDR2 is LQKENI in the germline V gene. Trimming cost V 6 bases and J 1 base, with 12 bases left between them. CDR3 length: 14 amino acids. The CDR3 bases are TGTGCCAGCTCCCCCCGGTTACTCCAAGAGACCCAGTACTTC. Its protein product is CASSPRLLQETQYF.